Following are 23 T cell receptor beta chains from one sample sequenced in a study of regulatory and conventional T cells in RAG deficiency (dated by TCRdb to 2015 to 2018). Before genomic DNA extraction, conventional CD4+ T cells were purified from blood as CD25-low CD127-high cells. The library was generated by the immunoSEQ multiplex PCR assay. Sourced from immuneACCESS, this table was stored by TCRdb with only in-frame sequences that have V and J called. A share of the clones is absent; for the studies checked, an unresolved V gene accounts for under half, and the remainder has no known explanation. This sample is represented by more than 40,000 clones; about 90% of them were singletons. 0.4% to 0.55% of the sample is in the top ten clones. This sample was shared with a second study, whose subject was regulatory T cells. In that second paper, the authors write: The multiplex PCR used 52 forward TRBV primers and 13 reverse TRBJ primers, with assay-based and computational corrections for amplification bias.

What was sequenced was CD4+ effector T cells sorted from blood. These receptors were obtained from a human donor in good health.

This chain connects TRBV2 to TRBJ2-1; tentatively, D is TRBD1 (6 bases). The CDR3 runs to 15 residues. V gave up 4 bases and J gave up 4 bases, with 14 bases separating them. Germline-derived CDR1 and CDR2 are SNHLY and FYNNEI. This CDR3 reads CASSGGTITYNEQFF. The CDR3 nucleotides read TGTGCCAGCAGTGGTGGGACAATTACTTACAATGAGCAGTTCTTC. The full variable domain, with the rest looked up from reference TRBV2 and TRBJ2-1, is EPEVTQTPSHQVTQMGQEVILRCVPISNHLYFYWYRQILGQKVEFLVSFYNNEISEKSEIFDDQFSVERPDGSNFTLKIRSTKLEDSAMYFCASSGGTITYNEQFFGPGTRLTVL.

This chain links TRBV27 with TRBJ2-3; a possible D gene is TRBD2 (6 bases). The CDR3 is made up of 17 amino acids. CDR1 MNHEY and CDR2 SMNVEV come from the germline V gene (reference sequence). The ends were cut back, 0 bases at V and 2 bases at J, with 15 bases in the middle. The CDR3 sequence: CASSLSPGTSPTDTQYF. CDR3 sequence (DNA): TGTGCCAGCAGTTTATCCCCCGGGACTTCCCCCACAGATACGCAGTATTTT.

The rearrangement links TRBV10-2 to TRBJ1-5, with D uncertain. The ends were cut back, 7 bases at V and 3 bases at J, with 10 bases in the middle. Germline-derived CDR1 and CDR2 are WSHSY and SAAADI. The CDR3 is made up of 13 amino acids. CDR3 bases: TGCGCCAGCATGGCAGAATTCAATCAGCCCCAGCATTTT. Its protein product is CASMAEFNQPQHF.

The chain's CDR3 is CASSPGVVNTEAFF. The CDR3 DNA reads as TGTGCCAGCTCACCCGGGGTGGTGAACACTGAAGCTTTCTTT. The chain employs TRBV18 and TRBJ1-1; D unresolved. Germline V gives CDR1 KGHSH, CDR2 LQKENI. This CDR3 comprises 14 residues. V lost 3 bases and J 0 bases, leaving 8 bases between the germline ends.

The chain combines TRBV6-6 with TRBJ1-2; D remains unclear. The CDR3 has 13 amino acids. Germline values: CDR1 MNHNY, CDR2 SVGAGI (reference sequence). Trimming removed 4 bases at V and 2 bases at J, with 8 bases between. DNA for the CDR3: TGTGCCAGCAGTTCCAAGCAGAACTATGGCTACACCTTC. It specifies CASSSKQNYGYTF.

This clone was counted once. The chain carries TRBV11-2 and TRBJ1-4; D unclear. The germline CDR1 and CDR2 sequences are SGHAT and FQNNGV. This CDR3 is built from 15 residues. The V gene lost 7 bases and the J gene lost 6 bases, with 18 bases spanning the gap. CDR3 loop: CASTPAGRAHEKLFF. In DNA form, the CDR3 reads TGTGCCAGCACCCCAGCGGGGAGGGCCCATGAAAAACTGTTTTTT.

V is TRBV19 and J is TRBJ1-1; weak D call: TRBD1 (6 bases). Germline loops: CDR1 LNHDA, CDR2 SQIVND (reference sequence). V lost 0 bases to trimming and J lost 3 bases, with 11 bases between them. The CDR3 spans 15 residues. For the CDR3, the DNA is TGTGCCAGTAGTATAGATCGGGGGGCCTACACTGAAGCTTTCTTT. It specifies CASSIDRGAYTEAFF. The full variable domain, rest sourced from reference TRBV19 and TRBJ1-1, is DGGITQSPKYLFRKEGQNVTLSCEQNLNHDAMYWYRQDPGQGLRLIYYSQIVNDFQKGDIAEGYSVSREKKESFPLTVTSAQKNPTAFYLCASSIDRGAYTEAFFGQGTRLTVV.

The chain combines TRBV15 with TRBJ2-2, with a possible D match to TRBD2 (5 bases). The CDR3 extends over 15 amino acids. The V end was cut by 0 bases, the J end by 6 bases, with 11 bases between. The germline V gene has CDR1 LNHNV and CDR2 YYDKDF (reference sequence). The DNA for the CDR3 is TGTGCCACCAGCAGAGATCGGACTCTCTCCGGGGAGCTGTTTTTT. Translation: CATSRDRTLSGELFF. The full variable domain, rest sourced from reference TRBV15 and TRBJ2-2, is DAMVIQNPRYQVTQFGKPVTLSCSQTLNHNVMYWYQQKSSQAPKLLFHYYDKDFNNEADTPDNFQSRRPNTSFCFLDIRSPGLGDTAMYLCATSRDRTLSGELFFGEGSRLTVL.

The chain employs TRBV7-9 and TRBJ2-7; D might be TRBD1 or TRBD2, each matching 6 bases. The CDR3 length is 15 residues. V lost 6 bases to trimming and J lost 2 bases, with 17 bases between them. Germline lookup yields CDR1 SEHNR and CDR2 FQNEAQ (reference sequence). This CDR3 is CASSPSGGVTYEQYF. The CDR3 DNA reads as TGTGCCAGCAGTCCGTCCGGGGGCGTTACCTACGAGCAGTACTTC. Full variable domain (remainder filled in from reference TRBV7-9 and TRBJ2-7): DTGVSQNPRHKITKRGQNVTFRCDPISEHNRLYWYRQTLGQGPEFLTYFQNEAQLEKSRLLSDRFSAERPKGSFSTLEIQRTEQGDSAMYLCASSPSGGVTYEQYFGPGTRLTVT.

The J gene is TRBJ2-3, the V gene TRBV5-4; tentative D call: TRBD2 (5 bases). This CDR3 is built from 14 residues. Trimming cost V 4 bases and J 2 bases, with 11 bases left between them. Germline V gene lookup returns CDR1 SGHNT and CDR2 YYREEE (reference sequence). CDR3 coding DNA: TGTGCCAGCAGCCCCTGGACTTCCACAGATACGCAGTATTTT. Its translation: CASSPWTSTDTQYF.

J is TRBJ1-6 and V is TRBV11-2; the match to TRBD1 covers 9 bases. This CDR3 comprises 16 residues. The germline V gene encodes CDR1 SGHAT and CDR2 FQNNGV. J lost 8 bases, V lost 5 bases, and 10 bases had no gene match. The CDR3 reads CASSKPGQGLYSPLHF. The CDR3 DNA is TGTGCCAGCAGCAAACCGGGACAGGGCCTTTATTCACCCCTCCACTTT.

V and J are TRBV9 and TRBJ2-3; 8 nucleotides align to TRBD1. Germline V gene sequence: CDR1 SGDLS, CDR2 YYNGEE. With V trimmed by 0 bases and J by 4 bases, 4 bases remained unmatched. The CDR3 is 15 amino acids. The CDR3 is CASSVADRVADTQYF. The CDR3 coding sequence is TGTGCCAGCAGCGTAGCGGACAGGGTGGCAGATACGCAGTATTTT. The whole variable domain, remainder taken from reference TRBV9 and TRBJ2-3, is DSGVTQTPKHLITATGQRVTLRCSPRSGDLSVYWYQQSLDQGLQFLIQYYNGEERAKGNILERFSAQQFPDLHSELNLSSLELGDSALYFCASSVADRVADTQYFGPGTRLTVL.

V and J are TRBV6-1 and TRBJ1-3; TRBD1 agrees at 7 bases. Trimming cost V 0 bases and J 0 bases; bases outside gene matches: 5. The CDR3 sequence is 17 residues long. In germline, CDR1 is MNHNS, CDR2 SASEGT. The CDR3 loop is CASSEAWTGPSGNTIYF. CDR3 coding DNA: TGTGCCAGCAGTGAAGCTTGGACAGGACCCTCTGGAAACACCATATATTTT.

This clone was observed a single time. The chain couples TRBV5-4 to TRBJ2-7; 12 bases are a match to TRBD2. The DNA end is more similar to TRBJ2-1, so the J call may be wrong. The V gene's germline CDR1 is SGHNT and CDR2 YYREEE (reference sequence). The CDR3 sequence is 15 residues long. CDR3 loop: CASSLTSGRTNEQFF. CDR3 in DNA: TGTGCCAGCAGCTTGACTAGCGGGAGGACGAATGAGCAGTTCTTC.

This chain connects TRBV19 to TRBJ1-2; D is unclear. V was cut by 3 bases and J by 8 bases, with 16 bases left in between. Germline V gives CDR1 LNHDA, CDR2 SQIVND (reference sequence). There are 14 residues in the CDR3. The DNA of the CDR3 is TGTGCCAGTAGTATCTCCGGATATGGGAACGGCTACACCTTC. Encoded protein: CASSISGYGNGYTF.

The V call is TRBV14, the J call TRBJ2-5; perhaps TRBD1 as D (5 bases). V was clipped by 3 bases and J by 1 base, with 15 bases between them. CDR3 length: 16 amino acids. Per the germline V gene, CDR1 is SGHDN and CDR2 is FVKESK. CDR3: CASSQTDTEIQETQYF. The CDR3 nucleotides read TGTGCCAGCAGCCAGACGGACACCGAGATCCAAGAGACCCAGTACTTC.

The CDR3 is CASSPGGATNEKLFF. The CDR3 DNA sequence: TGTGCCAGCAGCCCGGGCGGGGCAACTAATGAAAAACTGTTTTTT. The rearrangement uses TRBV9 and TRBJ1-4; D gene ambiguous. V was trimmed by 4 bases and J by 0 bases, leaving 10 bases between them. This CDR3 spans 15 amino acids. CDR1 is SGDLS and CDR2 is YYNGEE in the germline V gene.

The chain has TRBV11-3 and TRBJ2-7, with unresolved D. The CDR3 has 14 residues. CDR1 is SGHNT, CDR2 YENEEA, per germline. V was trimmed by 3 bases and J by 3 bases, leaving 12 bases between them. CDR3 DNA sequence: TGTGCCAGCAGCTTCGCTCCCTTGGGCTACGAGCAGTACTTC. This translates into CASSFAPLGYEQYF.

This clone has only one observation. This sequence joins TRBV7-9 and TRBJ1-4; 8 bases match TRBD1. Per the germline V gene, CDR1 is SEHNR and CDR2 is FQNEAQ (reference sequence). The CDR3 totals 14 residues. With 11 bases clipped from V and 7 bases from J, the junction kept 12 bases outside the gene matches. The DNA for the CDR3 is TGTGCCGGACAACCGGGACAGGCGGGTGAAAAACTGTTTTTT. It translates to CAGQPGQAGEKLFF.

The V and J genes are TRBV5-6 and TRBJ1-6, with D hard to call. This CDR3 spans 13 amino acids. V lost 3 bases and J 11 bases, leaving 12 bases between the germline ends. Germline V gene lookup returns CDR1 SGHDT and CDR2 YYEEEE. DNA of the CDR3: TGTGCCAGCAGCTGGGCCGCCGGGACACCCCTCCACTTT. This gives the protein CASSWAAGTPLHF.

The V and J genes are TRBV5-6 and TRBJ2-2; D is uncertain. Germline V gene lookup returns CDR1 SGHDT and CDR2 YYEEEE. The CDR3 is 14 residues long. The V gene lost 4 bases and the J gene lost 6 bases, with 13 bases spanning the gap. The CDR3 is CASSTGFTAGELFF. DNA of the CDR3: TGTGCCAGCAGCACGGGTTTTACGGCCGGGGAGCTGTTTTTT.

CDR3 amino acids: CASSLESGGDSPLHF. The DNA for the CDR3 is TGTGCCAGCAGTTTAGAGTCAGGGGGCGATTCACCCCTCCACTTT. The chain couples TRBV28 to TRBJ1-6; 8 nucleotides line up with TRBD1. Germline V lookup: CDR1 MDHEN, CDR2 SYDVKM. The CDR3 covers 15 residues. The trim removed 2 bases at V and 8 bases at J, leaving 5 bases unmatched. Supplemented by reference TRBV28 and TRBJ1-6, the full variable domain reads DVKVTQSSRYLVKRTGEKVFLECVQDMDHENMFWYRQDPGLGLRLIYFSYDVKMKEKGDIPEGYSVSREKKERFSLILESASTNQTSMYLCASSLESGGDSPLHFGNGTRLTVT.

The gene calls are TRBV7-9 and TRBJ1-4, with D unresolved. CDR1 and CDR2 from the germline V gene are SEHNR and FQNEAQ (reference sequence). The V end was cut by 9 bases, the J end by 8 bases, with 13 bases between. CDR3 length equals 12 residues. The CDR3 sequence: CASGRQQEKLFF. The CDR3 DNA sequence: TGTGCCAGTGGGAGGCAGCAGGAAAAACTGTTTTTT.